These 8 T cell receptor beta chains originate from one sample sequenced in a study of T cells in Graves' hyperthyroidism and ophthalmopathy. TCR beta CDR3 sequences were amplified from RNA transcripts. Using the HTBI primer set, a first-round RT-PCR was run on the TCR CDR3. From the multiplex PCR reads, TCRdb called clonotypes with MiXCR, one entry per CDR3 protein. The sample carries approximately 590,000 distinct CDR3 sequences, around 14% recorded once. The specimen sequenced was blood. The receptors shown here come from a woman in her 30s with Graves' hyperthyroidism.

This clonotype was seen many times. V is TRBV30 and J is TRBJ2-1; TRBD2 agrees at 13 bases. The junction had 5 bases not matched to a gene; V was cut back by 4 bases and J by 8 bases. This CDR3 is 14 amino acids long. CDR1 is GTSNPN, CDR2 SVGIG, per germline (reference sequence). The CDR3 DNA is TGTGCCTGGACTCGGACTAGCGGGAGCGATGAGCAGTTCTTC. Translating gives CAWTRTSGSDEQFF. The whole variable domain, remainder taken from reference TRBV30 and TRBJ2-1, is SQTIHQWPATLVQPVGSPLSLECTVEGTSNPNLYWYRQAAGRGLQLLFYSVGIGQISSEVPQNLSASRPQDRQFILSSKKLLLSDSGFYLCAWTRTSGSDEQFFGPGTRLTVL.

This clonotype was counted many times. CDR3 region: CASSLAPDFPVSYEQYF. CDR3 sequence (DNA): TGTGCCAGCAGCTTAGCGCCCGACTTTCCGGTCTCCTACGAGCAGTACTTC. The chain couples TRBV11-1 to TRBJ2-7; D is unclear. Germline lookup yields CDR1 SGHAT and CDR2 FQDESV (reference sequence). Trimming cost V 0 bases and J 0 bases, with 15 bases left between them. The CDR3 contains 17 residues.

This clonotype showed up many times. This chain connects TRBV20-1 to TRBJ2-2; 7 nucleotides align to TRBD2. V shed 0 bases, J shed 4 bases, and the junction held 11 bases outside the gene matches. CDR3 size: 17 residues. The germline gives CDR1 DFQATT, CDR2 SNEGSKA (reference sequence). CDR3 sequence (DNA): TGCAGTGCTAGAGATCTCAGTAGCGGGTGGAGCACCGGGGAGCTGTTTTTT. This encodes CSARDLSSGWSTGELFF.

This clonotype was recorded at least ten times. The chain combines TRBV2 with TRBJ2-1; D gene uncertain. CDR3 size: 14 residues. CDR1 and CDR2 (germline): SNHLY, FYNNEI. V was shortened by 6 bases and J by 0 bases, with 9 bases between the two germline ends. The CDR3 DNA reads TGTGCCAGCAGAGACCAGAGCTCCTACAATGAGCAGTTCTTC. Its protein product is CASRDQSSYNEQFF.

On this clonotype: Given a much more abundant clone one base away, this may be a read error. V usage is TRBV27 and J usage is TRBJ2-7, with D perhaps matching TRBD1 (5 bases). With 2 bases removed from V and 6 bases from J, the gap between germline ends came to 17 bases. Germline V gene lookup returns CDR1 MNHEY and CDR2 SMNVEV (reference sequence). The CDR3 is made up of 15 amino acids. CDR3 DNA sequence: TGTGCCAGCAGTTTAGCAGGGCCGATTCCATGCGAGCAGTACTTC. It is translated as CASSLAGPIPCEQYF.

J is TRBJ1-1 and V is TRBV6-2 or TRBV6-3; D is unresolved. Germline V lookup: CDR1 MNHEY, CDR2 SVGEGT. The ends were cut back, 7 bases at V and 3 bases at J, with 15 bases in the middle. CDR3 length: 14 residues. CDR3: CASIPVTGDTEAFF. The DNA of the CDR3 is TGTGCCAGCATTCCCGTGACCGGGGACACTGAAGCTTTCTTT.

This clonotype occurred once. A much larger clone is a single base away; this may be a read error. This chain uses TRBV20-1 with TRBJ2-2; TRBD2 matches 11 bases. V lost 4 bases and J lost 3; bases outside the gene matches: 7. CDR1 DFQATT and CDR2 SNEGSKA come from the germline V gene (reference sequence). The CDR3 has 16 residues. In nucleotides, the CDR3 is TGCAGTGCTACCTCGACTAGCGGGGCGGACACCGGGGAGCTGTTTTTT. Translation gives CSATSTSGADTGELFF.

The sample holds a few counts of this clonotype. The genes are TRBV7-8 and TRBJ2-5; tentatively, D is TRBD2 (5 bases). V lost 1 base to trimming and J lost 5 bases, with 17 bases between them. Germline lookup yields CDR1 SGHVS and CDR2 FQNEAQ. The CDR3 is 16 residues long. DNA of the CDR3: TGTGCCAGCAGCTTAGAGGCCAGCGGTGCGCGGGAGACCCAGTACTTC. It translates to CASSLEASGARETQYF. Variable domain in full (rest from reference TRBV7-8 and TRBJ2-5): GAGVSQSPRYKVAKRGQDVALRCDPISGHVSLFWYQQALGQGPEFLTYFQNEAQLDKSGLPSDRFFAERPEGSVSTLKIQRTQQEDSAVYLCASSLEASGARETQYFGPGTRLLVL.